The 23 T cell receptor beta chains below all came from one sample that was sequenced in a study of cytomegalovirus exposure and HLA in healthy donors. The primer mix had 60 Vbeta and 13 Jbeta primers. Libraries were prepared by immunoSEQ multiplex PCR; TCRdb keeps only in-frame clonotypes and omits some of them. This sample carries some 170,000 clones, over 80% of them seen once, and the ten largest clones take 1.5%. Material: PBMCs. These receptor sequences come from a girl aged 10 to 17 in good health and CMV-seropositive.

The V and J genes are TRBV11-2 and TRBJ2-5; 8 nucleotides match TRBD2. The germline CDR1 and CDR2 sequences are SGHAT and FQNNGV. Trimming removed 1 base from V and 0 bases from J; junction bases left unmatched: 13. This CDR3 is 19 amino acids long. CDR3 coding DNA: TGTGCCAGCAGCTTAGTGCCCTTATTAGCGGGGAGCGACCAAGAGACCCAGTACTTC. It yields the protein CASSLVPLLAGSDQETQYF.

V gene TRBV11-2 combines with J gene TRBJ2-3, with 9 bases aligning to TRBD1. Trimming cost V 5 bases and J 5 bases; bases outside gene matches: 11. CDR1 and CDR2 from the germline V gene are SGHAT and FQNNGV. The CDR3 extends over 16 amino acids. CDR3 in DNA: TGTGCCAGCAGCACCTGGACAGGGGAAAATGGAGATACGCAGTATTTT. The encoded protein is CASSTWTGENGDTQYF.

The rearrangement joins TRBV19 to TRBJ2-7; TRBD2 might be the D (5 bases). This CDR3 is built from 16 residues. Germline V gene data show CDR1 as LNHDA and CDR2 as SQIVND (reference sequence). V was shortened by 3 bases and J by 2 bases, with 17 bases between the two germline ends. Here the CDR3 reads CASSIVGGVATYEQYF. In nucleotides, the CDR3 is TGTGCCAGTAGTATTGTTGGTGGAGTAGCGACCTACGAGCAGTACTTC.

V and J are TRBV7-2 and TRBJ1-3; unclear D gene. Germline values: CDR1 SGHTA, CDR2 FQGNSA. The CDR3 is 17 amino acids. Trimming pared 3 bases from V and 0 bases from J, leaving 15 bases between. CDR3 protein: CASSFPRPRVSGNTIYF. DNA for the CDR3: TGTGCCAGCAGCTTTCCTCGACCGCGGGTCTCTGGAAACACCATATATTTT.

V and J are TRBV7-6 and TRBJ2-5; tentatively, D is TRBD1 (6 bases). V gave up 5 bases and J gave up 2 bases, with 12 bases separating them. CDR3 size: 14 residues. Germline V gives CDR1 SGHVS, CDR2 FNYEAQ. CDR3 region: CASSPTGLQETQYF. For the CDR3, the DNA is TGTGCCAGCAGCCCAACAGGGTTACAAGAGACCCAGTACTTC.

The V gene is TRBV4-2, the J gene TRBJ2-1, with 12 bases that match TRBD2. The CDR3 extends over 16 amino acids. Per germline, CDR1 LGHNA and CDR2 YNFKEQ. V was clipped by 4 bases and J by 2 bases; unmatched bases: 3. As DNA, the CDR3 is TGTGCCAGCAGCCGAACTAGCGGGGGGACCTACAATGAGCAGTTCTTC. Protein sequence: CASSRTSGGTYNEQFF.

This rearrangement joins TRBV2 to TRBJ2-6; possible D gene TRBD1, 5 bases. Germline V lookup: CDR1 SNHLY, CDR2 FYNNEI. The CDR3 spans 16 residues. Trimming left V 4 bases short and J 1 base short, with 11 bases between. Written as DNA, the CDR3 is TGTGCCAGCAGTGGCCTGCAGGGATCTGGGGCCAACGTCCTGACTTTC. The encoded protein is CASSGLQGSGANVLTF.

V and J are TRBV6-5 and TRBJ2-1; 10 bases match TRBD1. V shed 6 bases and J 6 bases; nucleotides not matched to a gene: 8. This CDR3 has 15 residues. Germline lookup yields CDR1 MNHEY and CDR2 SVGAGI. CDR3 loop: CASSYSGTGVNEQFF. The CDR3 DNA reads as TGTGCCAGCAGCTATTCCGGGACAGGGGTCAATGAGCAGTTCTTC.

This sequence joins TRBV18 and TRBJ2-5; D is uncertain. Germline V gives CDR1 KGHSH, CDR2 LQKENI. V was clipped by 3 bases and J by 0 bases, with 14 bases between them. The CDR3 consists of 16 residues. The CDR3 protein is CASSPWSPEDQETQYF. The CDR3 coding sequence is TGTGCCAGCTCACCGTGGAGTCCAGAGGACCAAGAGACCCAGTACTTC.

The chain carries TRBV28 and TRBJ2-7, with a possible D match to TRBD2 (5 bases). The V end lost 4 bases, the J end lost 4 bases, and 11 bases lay between the germline ends. Germline V gives CDR1 MDHEN, CDR2 SYDVKM. The CDR3 contains 13 residues. CDR3 amino acids: CASSSGRVYEQYF. The CDR3 DNA is TGTGCCAGCAGTTCCGGGCGGGTATACGAGCAGTACTTC.

This clone was detected only once. The rearrangement joins TRBV27 to TRBJ1-3; 7 nucleotides match TRBD1. This CDR3 comprises 15 residues. Germline CDR1 and CDR2: MNHEY and SMNVEV (reference sequence). Trimming took 6 bases from V and 3 from J; bases not matched to a gene: 8. The CDR3 region is CASRAGTGVGNTIYF. CDR3 sequence (DNA): TGTGCCAGCAGGGCGGGTACAGGGGTTGGAAACACCATATATTTT.

The chain combines TRBV19 with TRBJ2-7, with 11 bases lining up with TRBD2. CDR1 and CDR2 (germline): LNHDA, SQIVND (reference sequence). The J segment lost 0 bases and the V segment lost 5 bases, leaving 6 bases of the junction unmatched. The CDR3 contains 16 residues. The DNA for the CDR3 is TGTGCCAGTAGTTCCCTAGCGGGAGGTCGCTCCTACGAGCAGTACTTC. Amino acid sequence: CASSSLAGGRSYEQYF.

V gene TRBV28 combines with J gene TRBJ1-2; 9 nucleotides agree with TRBD1. The CDR3 length is 13 residues. Germline V CDR1 and CDR2: MDHEN, SYDVKM. Trimming at V came to 6 bases and at J to 8 bases, leaving 7 bases not matched to a gene. CDR3 sequence reads: CASSPGQGKGYTF. As DNA, the CDR3 is TGTGCCAGCAGCCCGGGACAGGGTAAAGGCTACACCTTC.

The rearrangement joins TRBV5-6 to TRBJ1-5; 10 bases are a match to TRBD1. Germline loops: CDR1 SGHDT, CDR2 YYEEEE. With V trimmed by 2 bases and J by 2 bases, 10 bases remained unmatched. CDR3 length equals 18 residues. CDR3 DNA sequence: TGTGCCAGCAGCTTAGGCGTGGGGACAGGGGCCGGCAATCAGCCCCAGCATTTT. Translation gives CASSLGVGTGAGNQPQHF.

This clone appeared once. The genes are TRBV6-1 and TRBJ1-2; 7 nucleotides agree with TRBD1. CDR3 length: 14 residues. The germline CDR1 and CDR2 sequences are MNHNS and SASEGT. With 6 bases clipped from V and 5 bases from J, the junction kept 9 bases outside the gene matches. The CDR3 bases are TGTGCCAGCAGGGTAGGGGGCGTTGGGTATGGCTACACCTTC. Translating gives CASRVGGVGYGYTF.

V and J are TRBV11-2 and TRBJ2-1; the match to TRBD2 covers 9 bases. This CDR3 is built from 16 residues. The germline CDR1 and CDR2 sequences are SGHAT and FQNNGV. With V trimmed by 3 bases and J by 7 bases, 10 bases remained unmatched. Written as DNA, the CDR3 is TGTGCCAGCAGCTTTCGAGGGGGCGCGGGGGGGAATGAGCAGTTCTTC. Amino acid sequence: CASSFRGGAGGNEQFF.

The CDR3 sequence is CASRTRGDEQFF. The CDR3 DNA reads TGTGCCAGCCGAACCAGGGGAGATGAGCAGTTCTTC. The gene calls are TRBV28 and TRBJ2-1, with a weak D call TRBD1 (6 bases). CDR3 length equals 12 residues. The germline V gene encodes CDR1 MDHEN and CDR2 SYDVKM. The germline V and J ends were trimmed by 8 bases and 8 bases, with 13 bases remaining between them. Complete variable domain (other parts from reference TRBV28 and TRBJ2-1): DVKVTQSSRYLVKRTGEKVFLECVQDMDHENMFWYRQDPGLGLRLIYFSYDVKMKEKGDIPEGYSVSREKKERFSLILESASTNQTSMYLCASRTRGDEQFFGPGTRLTVL.

The sample holds a few counts of this clone. The CDR3 coding sequence is TGTGCCAGCAGCGCCGGGGGACAGCCTTTTGAAAAACTGTTTTTT. Amino acid sequence: CASSAGGQPFEKLFF. The V gene is TRBV9, the J gene TRBJ1-4, with 7 nucleotides matching TRBD1. V trimming: 3 bases; J trimming: 7 bases; junction bases outside the gene matches: 9. Germline V gene lookup returns CDR1 SGDLS and CDR2 YYNGEE. The CDR3 consists of 15 residues.

The CDR3 region is CASSFQLAVLTF. The CDR3 DNA is TGTGCCAGCAGCTTCCAGCTAGCAGTCCTGACTTTC. The rearrangement uses TRBV7-8 and TRBJ2-6; D may be TRBD2 (5 bases). The V gene lost 3 bases and the J gene lost 13 bases, with 10 bases spanning the gap. The V gene's germline CDR1 is SGHVS and CDR2 FQNEAQ. This CDR3 is built from 12 residues.

About this clone: Distinct nucleotide sequences in the sample also encode this CDR3. This chain links TRBV28 with TRBJ2-7; no definite D call. The CDR3 is 12 amino acids. Germline V CDR1 and CDR2: MDHEN, SYDVKM. Trimming took 2 bases from V and 1 from J, leaving 3 bases between them. CDR3 nucleotide sequence: TGTGCCAGCAGTTTACTATCCTACGAGCAGTACTTC. This codes for CASSLLSYEQYF. The variable domain in full, with the rest retrieved from reference TRBV28 and TRBJ2-7, is DVKVTQSSRYLVKRTGEKVFLECVQDMDHENMFWYRQDPGLGLRLIYFSYDVKMKEKGDIPEGYSVSREKKERFSLILESASTNQTSMYLCASSLLSYEQYFGPGTRLTVT.

The chain joins TRBV30 to TRBJ1-1; D unresolved. Trimming took off 3 bases at V and 0 bases at J, with 8 bases between the two ends. This CDR3 region has 13 residues. Germline V gene lookup returns CDR1 GTSNPN and CDR2 SVGIG (reference sequence). The CDR3 DNA is TGTGCCTGGAGGCGGAGGATGAACACTGAAGCTTTCTTT. Translation gives CAWRRRMNTEAFF.

V and J are TRBV7-8 and TRBJ2-7, with 7 bases aligning to TRBD2. From germline, CDR1 is SGHVS and CDR2 FQNEAQ. V gave up 5 bases and J gave up 0 bases; unmatched junction bases: 16. The CDR3 is 18 residues long. The CDR3 bases are TGTGCCAGCAGCCACCATACACCCCGGGACTACAGCTCCTACGAGCAGTACTTC. Translated, it gives CASSHHTPRDYSSYEQYF.

This chain joins TRBV7-8 and TRBJ2-7, with TRBD2 matching 11 bases. Germline lookup yields CDR1 SGHVS and CDR2 FQNEAQ. The CDR3 runs to 17 residues. J lost 1 base, V lost 8 bases, and 13 bases had no gene match. Here the CDR3 reads CASGTPRGLADSYEQYF. CDR3 DNA: TGTGCCAGCGGAACCCCCCGGGGACTAGCGGATTCCTACGAGCAGTACTTC. Full variable domain (outside the CDR3, taken from reference TRBV7-8 and TRBJ2-7): GAGVSQSPRYKVAKRGQDVALRCDPISGHVSLFWYQQALGQGPEFLTYFQNEAQLDKSGLPSDRFFAERPEGSVSTLKIQRTQQEDSAVYLCASGTPRGLADSYEQYFGPGTRLTVT.